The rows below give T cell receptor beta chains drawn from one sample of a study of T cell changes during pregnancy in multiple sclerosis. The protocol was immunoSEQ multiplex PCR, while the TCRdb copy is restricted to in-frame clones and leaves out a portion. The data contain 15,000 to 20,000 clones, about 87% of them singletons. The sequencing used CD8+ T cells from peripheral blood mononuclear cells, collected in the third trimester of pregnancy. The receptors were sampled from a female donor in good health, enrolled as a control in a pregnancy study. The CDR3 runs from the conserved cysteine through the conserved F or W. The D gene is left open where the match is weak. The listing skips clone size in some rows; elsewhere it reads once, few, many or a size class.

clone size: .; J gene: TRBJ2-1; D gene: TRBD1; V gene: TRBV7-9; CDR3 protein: CASSYPLQGNGNEQFF; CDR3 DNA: TGTGCCAGCAGCTATCCGTTACAGGGGAACGGGAATGAGCAGTTCTTC
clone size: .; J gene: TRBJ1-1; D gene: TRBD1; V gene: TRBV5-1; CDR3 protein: CASSLARGQGNEAFF; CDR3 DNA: TGCGCCAGCAGCTTGGCCAGGGGACAGGGAAATGAAGCTTTCTTT
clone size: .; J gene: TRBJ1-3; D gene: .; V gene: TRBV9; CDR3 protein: CASSPLGTQGGNTIYF; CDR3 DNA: TGTGCCAGCAGCCCCCTAGGCACCCAGGGAGGAAACACCATATATTTT
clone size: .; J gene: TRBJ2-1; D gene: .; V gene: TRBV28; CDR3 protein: CASSPLRSDNEQFF; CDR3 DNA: TGTGCCAGCAGTCCCCTACGGTCCGACAATGAGCAGTTCTTC
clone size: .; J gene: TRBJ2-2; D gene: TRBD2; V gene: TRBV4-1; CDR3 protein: CASSQGLAGVVLFF; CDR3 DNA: TGCGCCAGCAGCCAAGGGCTAGCGGGAGTCGTGCTGTTTTTT
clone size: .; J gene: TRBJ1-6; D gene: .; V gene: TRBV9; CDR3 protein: CASSNRDTNSPLHF; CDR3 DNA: TGTGCCAGCAGCAACCGGGACACCAATTCACCCCTCCACTTT
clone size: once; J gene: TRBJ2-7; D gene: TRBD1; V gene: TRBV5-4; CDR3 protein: CASTPEDRDYEQYF; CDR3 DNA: TGTGCCAGCACCCCCGAGGACAGGGACTACGAGCAGTACTTC
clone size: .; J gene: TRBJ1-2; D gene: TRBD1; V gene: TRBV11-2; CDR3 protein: CASRPSRGEANYGYTF; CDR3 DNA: TGTGCCAGCCGCCCAAGCAGGGGGGAAGCTAACTATGGCTACACCTTC
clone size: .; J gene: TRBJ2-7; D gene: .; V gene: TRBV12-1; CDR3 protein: CASSFGTSGGYEQYF; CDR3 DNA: TGTGCCAGCAGCTTTGGGACTAGCGGGGGCTACGAGCAGTACTTC
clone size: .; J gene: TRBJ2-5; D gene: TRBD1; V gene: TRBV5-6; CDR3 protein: CASSSGTGGTQYF; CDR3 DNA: TGTGCCAGCAGTTCCGGGACAGGTGGGACCCAGTACTTC
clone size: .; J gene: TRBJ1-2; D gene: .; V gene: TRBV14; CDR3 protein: CASSHNQFYGYTF; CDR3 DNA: TGTGCCAGCAGCCACAATCAGTTCTATGGCTACACCTTC
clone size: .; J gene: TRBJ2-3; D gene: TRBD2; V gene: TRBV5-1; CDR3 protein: CASSLSSGGTTDTQYF; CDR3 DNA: TGCGCCAGCAGCTTGTCTAGCGGGGGGACCACAGATACGCAGTATTTT
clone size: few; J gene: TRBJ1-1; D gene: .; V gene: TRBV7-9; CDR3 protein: CASSPPQYMNTEAFF; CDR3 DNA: TGTGCCAGCAGCCCCCCCCAGTACATGAACACTGAAGCTTTCTTT
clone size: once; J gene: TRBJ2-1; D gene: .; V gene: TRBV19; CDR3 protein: CASSMGLNEQFF; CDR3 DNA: TGTGCCAGTAGTATGGGCCTCAATGAGCAGTTCTTC
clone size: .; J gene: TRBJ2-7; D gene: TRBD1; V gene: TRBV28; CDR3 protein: CASSRTGQGYEQYF; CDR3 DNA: TGTGCCAGCAGTCGAACGGGACAGGGATACGAGCAGTACTTC
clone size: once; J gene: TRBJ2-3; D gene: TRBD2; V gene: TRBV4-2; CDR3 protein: CASSQEFNGGSDTQYF; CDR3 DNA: TGTGCCAGCAGCCAAGAGTTTAACGGGGGGTCAGATACGCAGTATTTT
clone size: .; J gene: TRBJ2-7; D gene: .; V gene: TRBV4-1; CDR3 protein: CASSQQGPSYEQYF; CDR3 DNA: TGCGCCAGCAGCCAGCAGGGGCCCTCCTACGAGCAGTACTTC